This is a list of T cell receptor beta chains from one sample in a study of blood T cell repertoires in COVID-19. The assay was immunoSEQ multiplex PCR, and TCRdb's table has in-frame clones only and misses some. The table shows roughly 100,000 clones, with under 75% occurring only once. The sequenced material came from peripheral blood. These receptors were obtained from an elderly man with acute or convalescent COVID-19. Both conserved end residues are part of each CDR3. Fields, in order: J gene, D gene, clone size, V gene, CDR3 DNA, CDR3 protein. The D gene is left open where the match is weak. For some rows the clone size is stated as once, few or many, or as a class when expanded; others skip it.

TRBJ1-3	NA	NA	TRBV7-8	TGTGCCAGCAGCCGGACAGAATTCTCTGGAAACACCATATATTTT	CASSRTEFSGNTIYF
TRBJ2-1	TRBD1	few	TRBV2	TGTGCCAGCAGGCCCGGACAGGGTTTGAGGGAGCAGTTCTTC	CASRPGQGLREQFF
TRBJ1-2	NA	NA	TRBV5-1	TGCGCCAGCAGCTTTGACAGAACTAACTATGGCTACACCTTC	CASSFDRTNYGYTF
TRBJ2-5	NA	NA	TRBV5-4	TGTGCCAGCAGCCCTGGGACAGTACTAGCCCAAGAGACCCAGTACTTC	CASSPGTVLAQETQYF
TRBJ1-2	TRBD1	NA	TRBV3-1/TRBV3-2	TGTGCCAGCAGCCATGACAGGGGGCCGCGCGGCTACACCTTC	CASSHDRGPRGYTF
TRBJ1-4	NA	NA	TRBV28	TGTGCCAGCAGTTTTAGAGTTTTTGAAAAACTGTTTTTT	CASSFRVFEKLFF
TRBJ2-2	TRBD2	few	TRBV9	TGTGCCAGCAGCGTCTGGGGGAGGGGTCGGACCGGGGAGCTGTTTTTT	CASSVWGRGRTGELFF
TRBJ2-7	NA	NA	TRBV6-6	TGTGCCAGCAGTTACGGATCAGGTTTTGAGCAGTACTTC	CASSYGSGFEQYF
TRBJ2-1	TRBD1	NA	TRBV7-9	TGTGCCAGCAGCTCCGGGACAGGGGGCCGCAATGAGCAGTTCTTC	CASSSGTGGRNEQFF
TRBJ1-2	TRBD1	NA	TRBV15	TGTGCCACCAGCTCAATAAGGACAGGGGGAAACTATGGCTACACCTTC	CATSSIRTGGNYGYTF
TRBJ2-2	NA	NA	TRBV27	TGTGCCAGCAGTTTGGGAGCGGCCACCGGGGAGCTGTTTTTT	CASSLGAATGELFF
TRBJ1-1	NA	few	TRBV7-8	TGTGCCAGCAGCTTAGACCACGGGGTTCGGGAAGCTTTCTTT	CASSLDHGVREAFF
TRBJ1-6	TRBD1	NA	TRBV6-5	TGTGCCAGCAGACAGGGGTCCTCACCCCTCCACTTT	CASRQGSSPLHF
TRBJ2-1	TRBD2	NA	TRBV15	TGTGCCACCTCGAACGATCTAGCGGGGAACAATGAGCAGTTCTTC	CATSNDLAGNNEQFF
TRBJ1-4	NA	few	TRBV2	TGTGCCAGCAGTGGGGGGAGGGGCATCTCTCATGAAAAACTGTTTTTT	CASSGGRGISHEKLFF
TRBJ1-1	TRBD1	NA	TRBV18	TGTGCCAGCTCACCACCGGAGGGGGCGACCACTGAAGCTTTCTTT	CASSPPEGATTEAFF
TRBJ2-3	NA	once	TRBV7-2	TGTGCCAGCAGCTTATCCATCGCGGAAGCGTCTGATACGCAGTATTTT	CASSLSIAEASDTQYF
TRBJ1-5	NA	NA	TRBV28	TGTGCCAGCAGTTTAGGGGGGACGGGCAATCAGCCCCAGCATTTT	CASSLGGTGNQPQHF
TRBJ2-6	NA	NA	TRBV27	TGTGCCAGCAGTTTACAGGGAGGCATCTCTGGGGCCAACGTCCTGACTTTC	CASSLQGGISGANVLTF
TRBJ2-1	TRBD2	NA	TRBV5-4	TGTGCCAGCAGCAAGACTAGCGGGAGGTCGGGGGCCGTCGAGCAGTTCTTC	CASSKTSGRSGAVEQFF
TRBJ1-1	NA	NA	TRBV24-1	TGTGCCACCAGTGATTTCCGGAACACTGAAGCTTTCTTT	CATSDFRNTEAFF
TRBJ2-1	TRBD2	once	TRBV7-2	TGTGCCAGCAGCTCCCGGACTAGCGGTGGTGAGCAGTTCTTC	CASSSRTSGGEQFF
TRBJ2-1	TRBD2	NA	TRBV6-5	TGTGCCAGCAGTTCTAGACTAGCGCAGAGGAGTGAGCAGTTCTTC	CASSSRLAQRSEQFF
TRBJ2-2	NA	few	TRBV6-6	TGTGCCAGCTTCGACAGAGACACCGGGGAGCTGTTTTTT	CASFDRDTGELFF
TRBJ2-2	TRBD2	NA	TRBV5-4	TGTGCCAGCAGCTTGCTAGGACTAGCGGGAGGTCGGCCCGGGGAGCTGTTTTTT	CASSLLGLAGGRPGELFF
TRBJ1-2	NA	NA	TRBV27	TGTGCCAGCAGTCTAGACAGGATCTATGGCTACACCTTC	CASSLDRIYGYTF
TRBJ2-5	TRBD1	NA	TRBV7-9	TGTGCCAGCAGCTTAGACGGACAGGGGATTCAGACCCAGTACTTC	CASSLDGQGIQTQYF
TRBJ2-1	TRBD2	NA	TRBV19	TGTGCCAGTAGTATAGGTTTGGGAGAGCGGGGGCATGAGCAGTTCTTC	CASSIGLGERGHEQFF
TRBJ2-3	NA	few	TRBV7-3	TGTGCCAGCAGCCTCGGACAGTTAGATACGCAGTATTTT	CASSLGQLDTQYF
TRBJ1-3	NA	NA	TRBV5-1	TGCGCCAGCAGCTTGGGGCCCAGCTCTGGAAACACCATATATTTT	CASSLGPSSGNTIYF
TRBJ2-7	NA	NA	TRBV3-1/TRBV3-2	TGTGCCAGCAGCCAAAAGGCAGGGCGACTCTCCTACGAGCAGTACTTC	CASSQKAGRLSYEQYF
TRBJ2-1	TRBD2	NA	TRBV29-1	TGCAGCGTTGTCCCTGGGGTAGCGGGATTTAATGAGCAGTTCTTC	CSVVPGVAGFNEQFF
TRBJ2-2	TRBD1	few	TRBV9	TGTGCCAGCAGCAAACAGGGGGCGGGCACCGGGGAGCTGTTTTTT	CASSKQGAGTGELFF
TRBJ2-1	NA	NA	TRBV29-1	TGCAGCGTCGAGGGAACTAGTACGGCCTACAATGAGCAGTTCTTC	CSVEGTSTAYNEQFF
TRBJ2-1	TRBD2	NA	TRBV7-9	TGTGCCAGCAGCTTCCAACGCCCCTTGACTAGCGGCAATGAGCAGTTCTTC	CASSFQRPLTSGNEQFF
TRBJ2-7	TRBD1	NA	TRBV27	TGTGCCAGCAGTTTATCGACAGGGGGACCCTACGAGCAGTACTTC	CASSLSTGGPYEQYF
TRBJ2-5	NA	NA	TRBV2	TGTGCCAGCAGTGATTTGGCGACCCAGTACTTC	CASSDLATQYF
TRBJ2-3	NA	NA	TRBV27	TGTGCCAGCAGTTTTTTGGGAGGTTTGAGCACAGATACGCAGTATTTT	CASSFLGGLSTDTQYF
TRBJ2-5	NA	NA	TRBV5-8	TGTGCCAGCAGCCTGGCGGTAGACTACTTAGAGACCCAGTACTTC	CASSLAVDYLETQYF
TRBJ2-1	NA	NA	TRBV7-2	TGTGCCAGCAGCTTATACTTTACCGTAGTCCGGGACAATGAGCAGTTCTTC	CASSLYFTVVRDNEQFF
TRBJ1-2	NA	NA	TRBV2	TGTGCCAGCAGTGCCCGGGAAAAGAAGCATGGCTACACCTTC	CASSAREKKHGYTF
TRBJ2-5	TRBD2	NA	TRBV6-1	TGTGCCAGCAGTGTACAGCTAGCGGGGTACCAAGAGACCCAGTACTTC	CASSVQLAGYQETQYF
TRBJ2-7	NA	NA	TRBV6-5	TGTGCCAGCAGTTATTCAGGAGGGCTAGGGTACGAGCAGTACTTC	CASSYSGGLGYEQYF
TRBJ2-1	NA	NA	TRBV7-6	TGTGCCAGCAGCTTACTGGCTTACAATGAGCAGTTCTTC	CASSLLAYNEQFF
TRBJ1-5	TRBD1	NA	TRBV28	TGTGCCACCTCCGGGACAGGGCTTGGACAGCCCCAGCATTTT	CATSGTGLGQPQHF
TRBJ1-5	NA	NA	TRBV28	TGTGCCAGCAGTTACAGGGTTCAGCCCCAGCATTTT	CASSYRVQPQHF
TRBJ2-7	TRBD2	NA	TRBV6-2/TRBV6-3	TGTGCCAGCAGCCAGGGACTAGCGGGAAGTTGGGAAGAGCAGTACTTC	CASSQGLAGSWEEQYF
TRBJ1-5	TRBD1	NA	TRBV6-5	TGTGCCAGCCAGGGGGCCAGCAATCAGCCCCAGCATTTT	CASQGASNQPQHF
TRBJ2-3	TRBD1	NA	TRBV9	TGTGCCAGCAGCGCCACCCTGACAGGGAACACAGATACGCAGTATTTT	CASSATLTGNTDTQYF
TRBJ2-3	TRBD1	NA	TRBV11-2	TGTGCCAGCAGCTTAGGGGACAGGGGTACAGATACGCAGTATTTT	CASSLGDRGTDTQYF
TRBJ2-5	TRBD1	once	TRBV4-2	TGTGCCAGCAGCCAGAACCAGGGGGCGGATGAGACCCAGTACTTC	CASSQNQGADETQYF